Each of the 7 T cell receptor beta chains below was sequenced from the same sample in a study of graft-versus-host responses after intestinal transplantation. This table comes from immunoSEQ multiplex PCR, and its TCRdb copy is limited to in-frame clones, with some not included. The sample lists 1,500 to 2,500 clones; 86% were seen once. The authors processed graft tissue to release intraepithelial and lamina propria lymphocytes. Sequencing used ileum tissue, obtained almost 70 days after transplant. Source of these receptors: a human patient who received an intestinal transplant, so some T cells may come from the graft donor.

The chain recombines TRBV6-5 with TRBJ1-1; D gene ambiguous. Trimming pared 6 bases from V and 2 bases from J, leaving 10 bases between. CDR3 length equals 13 residues. The germline V gene has CDR1 MNHEY and CDR2 SVGAGI. CDR3 bases: TGTGCCAGCAGCCCGCGGCGCAACACTGAAGCTTTCTTT. Protein product: CASSPRRNTEAFF.

Here the CDR3 reads CSVLYSSYEQYF. The CDR3 coding sequence is TGCAGCGTTCTCTACTCTTCCTACGAGCAGTACTTC. The rearrangement links TRBV29-1 to TRBJ2-7; D not resolved. V was trimmed by 5 bases and J by 1 base, leaving 9 bases between them. CDR1 and CDR2 (germline): SQVTM, ANQGSEA. The CDR3 extends over 12 amino acids.

This sequence joins TRBV7-3 and TRBJ1-4, with D possibly TRBD1 on 6 matching bases. Germline CDR1 and CDR2: SGHTA and FQGTGA. Trimming shortened V by 8 bases and J by 8 bases, and 15 bases separated the two germline ends. The CDR3 totals 13 residues. CDR3 sequence (DNA): TGTGCCAGCTCAAAGGGGGTCGGAGAAAAACTGTTTTTT. Protein product: CASSKGVGEKLFF.

This clone was seen only once. The rearrangement links TRBV7-9 to TRBJ2-7, with TRBD2 matching 12 bases. V gave up 5 bases and J gave up 2 bases; unmatched junction bases: 4. The CDR3 spans 15 residues. CDR1 and CDR2 (germline): SEHNR, FQNEAQ (reference sequence). CDR3 region: CASSPTSGRPYEQYF. Here the CDR3 DNA reads TGTGCCAGCAGCCCAACTAGCGGGAGGCCCTACGAGCAGTACTTC.

This clone showed up just a few times. V gene TRBV5-8 combines with J gene TRBJ1-4, with 8 nucleotides matching TRBD1. This CDR3 region has 16 residues. Losses at the gene ends were 0 bases for V and 7 bases for J; bases not matched to a gene: 8. Germline V gives CDR1 SGHTS, CDR2 YDEGEE. The CDR3 nucleotides are TGTGCCAGCAGCTTGGGGAACAGGGGGTTCCCTGAAAAACTGTTTTTT. Protein sequence: CASSLGNRGFPEKLFF. Using reference TRBV5-8 and TRBJ1-4 for the parts outside the CDR3, the full variable domain is EAGVTQSPTHLIKTRGQQATLRCSPISGHTSVYWYQQALGLGLQFLLWYDEGEERNRGNFPPRFSGRQFPNYSSELNVNALELEDSALYLCASSLGNRGFPEKLFFGSGTQLSVL.

This clone was seen only once. The chain employs TRBV5-6 and TRBJ1-2; 11 bases agree with TRBD1. The germline V gene has CDR1 SGHDT and CDR2 YYEEEE. With 4 bases clipped from V and 2 bases from J, the junction kept 4 bases outside the gene matches. The CDR3 loop spans 15 amino acids. The DNA for the CDR3 is TGTGCCAGCAGCCTTGGGACAGGGGGGAACTATGGCTACACCTTC. Its protein is CASSLGTGGNYGYTF.

This chain uses TRBV5-4 with TRBJ2-1; D perhaps matches TRBD2 (6 bases). Germline V CDR1 and CDR2: SGHNT, YYREEE (reference sequence). V was trimmed by 2 bases and J by 5 bases, leaving 14 bases between them. The CDR3 is 15 residues long. The CDR3 loop is CASSFSLAIHNEQFF. The CDR3, as DNA: TGTGCCAGCAGCTTTTCACTAGCTATCCACAATGAGCAGTTCTTC. The full variable domain, with the rest looked up from reference TRBV5-4 and TRBJ2-1, is ETGVTQSPTHLIKTRGQQVTLRCSSQSGHNTVSWYQQALGQGPQFIFQYYREEENGRGNFPPRFSGLQFPNYSSELNVNALELDDSALYLCASSFSLAIHNEQFFGPGTRLTVL.